Reported below is one TCR beta chain. The specificity of this receptor is unknown. Qualities for individual bases were not recorded, and no much larger clone is one base off. The sample is drawn from a study of cytomegalovirus exposure and HLA in healthy donors (dated by TCRdb to 2015 to 2018). Broadly, across the study: In an earlier analysis of 587 of the donors, under 300 Gb of sequence data and 90 million to 130 million unique TCR beta sequences from about 179 million T cells were reported. Approximately 310 gigabases of sequencing data and approximately 85 million unique TCR sequences were included in an early release covering around 650 HLA-typed donors. Of the 300 to 450 genotyped donors, roughly 76% were placed in the genetic ancestry cluster associated with self-reported Caucasian donors. The aim of the study was to test whether cataloging public T cell receptors could identify signatures of past pathogen exposure. Using immunosequencing, the study profiled T cell repertoires from approximately 700 subjects and related those repertoires to cytomegalovirus serostatus. A separate validation cohort of over a hundred different subjects was used in addition to the 666-subject first cohort. To predict cytomegalovirus infection status, the study combined high-throughput TCR immunosequencing, statistical association of individual TCRs with disease status, and machine learning. A later analysis re-examined previously published TCR beta repertoires from 500 to 700 donors and added high-resolution HLA genotyping to investigate patterns of TCR occurrence. In the later analysis, no new phenotypic data were used to find candidate immune exposures; instead, reliance was placed on TCR beta sequences and their occurrence across donors. An earlier analysis of approximately 640 of the donors applied high-throughput TCR beta sequencing to assess whether each TCR beta V gene segment acted as functional or pseudogenic. Donor age, sex, ethnicity and CMV serostatus were compiled together with the repertoire data. A later genetic analysis used genome-wide SNP genotypes for about three fifths of the 666 donors, treating that subset as a discovery cohort. Every discovery cohort repertoire had been produced on one sequencing platform. Both class I and class II loci were covered by HLA typing, at four-digit resolution. The number of donors typed differed by locus, with roughly 620-630 for A, B, C, DRB1 and DQB1, around 560 for DQA1, over 600 for DPA1, and approximately 470 for DPB1. A handful of DR-DQ haplotypes were treated as single units for association and clustering because of strong linkage in the cohort. Among roughly 400 genotyped donors of the cohort, an average of approximately 240,000 unique TCR beta nucleotide sequences was sequenced per donor, of which about 19% were non-productive. What the study reported, not specific to this receptor: The authors suggested that the approach could potentially be generalized to other disease states and immunological phenotypes. The classifier was reported to diagnose cytomegalovirus status with high specificity and sensitivity in both the original and validation cohorts. A further reported finding was that TCR beta sequences accurately predicted the HLA-A and HLA-B alleles for most subjects in the first cohort. In the study, 164 TCR beta chains were listed as associated with cytomegalovirus. Several of the top co-occurrence clusters appeared to be linked to parvovirus B19, influenza, CMV and Epstein-Barr virus, according to a later analysis. In an earlier analysis of 587 of the donors, most TCR beta V segments appeared in productive rearrangements about 87% or about 30% of the time, broadly matching IMGT annotations. A later analysis associated 15,000 to 20,000 TCR beta sequences with specific HLA alleles at a false discovery rate of 0.05. Around 16 rarely observed V segments, including chromosome 9 orphons, were excluded from the earlier analysis of several hundred of the donors because counts were too low. Compared with the approximately 670-donor mean, donors in an Asian-associated ancestry cluster had fewer N-insertions in productive TCRs, according to a later genetic analysis. Most CMV-associated TCR beta chains appeared to be HLA-restricted in a later analysis, and the HLA associations seemed to be driven largely by CMV exposure. Across donors, most TCR sequences were observed very rarely, whereas some public TCRs were present in many individuals. A later genetic analysis associated a missense DCLRE1C variant with V-gene and J-gene trimming of TCR beta chains, and an independent cohort replicated the association. Because HLA typing was missing for some donors at each locus, association tests included only the typed subset. Sequencing depth was assumed to be roughly uniform across donors in the presence/absence analyses, though that assumption may not hold. Some IMGT-functional V segments, including TRBV6-2 and TRBV6-3, could not be told apart with the 87-base-pair reads, so those segments were excluded. In a later analysis, HLA-associated TCR beta chains showed more clonal expansion and lower generation probabilities than non-associated chains that were equally common. The only immune exposure information available for the cohort was CMV serostatus. The sequencing pipeline was judged likely to have produced a cluster of highly shared sequence variants as a technical artifact. A few of the identified cytomegalovirus-associated TCR beta chains were confirmed in vitro to be specific for cytomegalovirus antigens. Only TCR beta chains were sequenced in this cohort, and the absence of alpha or paired-chain data limited detectable features. In a later analysis, TCR association rates were found to vary across HLA loci, with the most associated TCRs seen for DRB1 alleles and the fewest for HLA-C alleles. When HLA alleles, especially DR and DQ, strongly co-occurred, TCR associations were difficult to assign to individual alleles. Correlated functional status among segregating V segments might be attributable to linkage disequilibrium, but an unknown experimental factor could not be ruled out.

The cohort consisted of some 670 healthy bone marrow donors. Cohort members were all nominally healthy when sampled, although unrecorded immune exposures were likely present. The donor tested CMV seronegative and was one of the 352 seronegative cohort members. A peripheral blood sample was collected from each donor, and TCR beta sequencing was performed on peripheral blood mononuclear cells. The Qiagen DNeasy Blood Extraction Kit was used to extract genomic DNA from the blood cell samples. The method behind the library was the immunoSEQ multiplex PCR assay. A mixture of 60 forward primers for TCR Vbeta segments and 13 reverse primers for TCR Jbeta segments was used in the multiplex PCR. The CDR3 region of rearranged TCR beta genes was amplified from genomic DNA by a multiplex PCR assay. The Illumina HiSeq System was used to sequence the amplified TCR beta libraries as 87-base-pair reads. In the paper's pipeline: Across the 670 or so repertoires, a later analysis counted tens of millions of unique TCR beta chains, approximately 10 million of which were shared by at least two donors. A nearest-neighbor algorithm error-corrected the raw reads and collapsed the reads into unique sequences, merging closely related sequences to remove PCR and sequencing errors. V, D and J gene segments were assigned by aligning CDR3 sequences to IMGT reference sequences. For a sequence to be retained, at least a six-nucleotide match to both a V gene segment and a J gene segment was required. Rearrangements were classified as productive when the CDR3 lacked stop codons and remained in frame with V and J, and all other rearrangements were classified as non-productive. CDR3 was defined by IMGT convention, running from the second conserved V-encoded cysteine to the conserved J-encoded phenylalanine. In an earlier analysis of 550 to 650 of the donors, sequences lacking an unambiguous match to a single V gene segment were excluded. In an earlier analysis of several hundred of the donors, V segments were called functional above 56.7% productive rearrangements and were called segregating when the between-donor standard deviation exceeded 5%. A statistical classification framework was built for diagnosing cytomegalovirus status from the catalog of TCR beta chain sequences. In a later analysis, TCR nucleotide sequences were compared against IMGT/GENE-DB human TR gene sequences so that V and J genes could be assigned. Using the TCRdist pipeline, a later analysis assigned CDR3 sequences along with most-parsimonious VDJ recombination scenarios. In a later analysis, each TCR beta chain was defined by its CDR3 amino acid sequence together with its V-gene family, and reads lacking a unique V-gene family were excluded. To address suspected cross-contamination and a sequencing artifact, a later analysis removed 450 to 700 highly shared, low-generation-probability nucleotide sequences. In a later analysis, a clonal expansion index for each public chain was calculated from normalized within-repertoire ranks of inferred template counts. In a later analysis, generation probabilities were computed using a VDJ recombination model fitted to out-of-frame rearrangements, and the results were checked against IGoR. In a later analysis, hypergeometric tests were used to score TCR-TCR, TCR-HLA and TCR-CMV co-occurrence, with a repertoire-size bias correction applied to TCR pairs. A later analysis estimated false discovery rates by permuting HLA or CMV assignments 20 times. In a later analysis, co-occurring TCRs were grouped with DBSCAN, and TCRdist sequence similarity was added when clustering was performed within HLA-allele-positive subsets. Repertoires with fewer than 30,000 or more than 120,000 public chains were left out of co-occurrence clustering, as were five repertoires with anomalous nucleotide sharing. The immuneACCESS repertoire file appears here via TCRdb, limited to in-frame rearrangements. These files lack a portion of the clones; in checked studies, under half of the deficit traces to unresolved V genes, and the cause of the others is not known. D and trimming were read from the DNA, whereas the V and J calls and clone size are those reported in that table. This sample is represented by 130,000 to 150,000 clones; 60% to 80% of them were singletons. The ten largest clonotypes hold about 0.66% of the sample.

Relative to germline, V is missing 7 bases and J is missing 4 bases, with 5 bases of the junction outside any gene match. CDR1 and CDR2 are read off the germline V gene as SNHLY and FYNNEI. Taken from cysteine to phenylalanine, the CDR3 has 14 residues. Just CDR3 DNA is preserved here, 42 bases in frame from base 1. The sample taken for sequencing was PBMCs. The TCR originated in a male donor in good health and CMV-seronegative. The chain employs TRBV2 and TRBJ1-2; 11 of the junction bases match TRBD1. Read as DNA, the sequence is TGTGCCAGCACCCGGACAGGGGGCGGCTATGGCTACACCTTC. It is translated as CASTRTGGGYGYTF.